This T cell receptor (beta chain) came from a study of immune evolution from preneoplasia to lung adenocarcinoma. Libraries were prepared by immunoSEQ multiplex PCR; TCRdb keeps only in-frame clonotypes and omits some of them. This table has around 4,000 clones, 86% appearing once. V dropped 5 bases and J dropped 8; count of bases not matched to a gene: 11. The CDR3 is made up of 14 amino acids. Per the germline V gene, CDR1 is SGHAT and CDR2 is FQNNGV. The TCR originated in a person aged 70 to 85 with lung adenocarcinoma. V gene TRBV11-2 combines with J gene TRBJ1-2; TRBD1 aligns across 7 bases. Sequencing was performed on FFPE minimally invasive lung adenocarcinoma tissue. The CDR3 coding sequence is TGTGCCAGCAGCCCCAGGGGGGGGATTGGGGGCTACACCTTC. This encodes CASSPRGGIGGYTF.